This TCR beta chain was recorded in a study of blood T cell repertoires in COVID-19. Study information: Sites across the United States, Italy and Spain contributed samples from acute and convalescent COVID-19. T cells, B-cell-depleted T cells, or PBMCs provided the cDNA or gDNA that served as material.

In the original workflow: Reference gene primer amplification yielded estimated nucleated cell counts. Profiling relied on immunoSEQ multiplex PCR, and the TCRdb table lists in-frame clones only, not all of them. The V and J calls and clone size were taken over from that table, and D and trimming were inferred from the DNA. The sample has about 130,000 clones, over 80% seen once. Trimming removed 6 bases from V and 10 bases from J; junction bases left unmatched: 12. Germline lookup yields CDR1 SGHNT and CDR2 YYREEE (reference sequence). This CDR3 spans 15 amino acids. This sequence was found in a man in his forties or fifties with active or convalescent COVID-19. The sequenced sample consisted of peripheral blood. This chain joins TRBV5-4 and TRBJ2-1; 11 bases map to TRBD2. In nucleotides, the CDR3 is TGTGCCAGCACCCTGACGGGACTAGCGGATTCGGAGCAGTTCTTC. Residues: CASTLTGLADSEQFF.